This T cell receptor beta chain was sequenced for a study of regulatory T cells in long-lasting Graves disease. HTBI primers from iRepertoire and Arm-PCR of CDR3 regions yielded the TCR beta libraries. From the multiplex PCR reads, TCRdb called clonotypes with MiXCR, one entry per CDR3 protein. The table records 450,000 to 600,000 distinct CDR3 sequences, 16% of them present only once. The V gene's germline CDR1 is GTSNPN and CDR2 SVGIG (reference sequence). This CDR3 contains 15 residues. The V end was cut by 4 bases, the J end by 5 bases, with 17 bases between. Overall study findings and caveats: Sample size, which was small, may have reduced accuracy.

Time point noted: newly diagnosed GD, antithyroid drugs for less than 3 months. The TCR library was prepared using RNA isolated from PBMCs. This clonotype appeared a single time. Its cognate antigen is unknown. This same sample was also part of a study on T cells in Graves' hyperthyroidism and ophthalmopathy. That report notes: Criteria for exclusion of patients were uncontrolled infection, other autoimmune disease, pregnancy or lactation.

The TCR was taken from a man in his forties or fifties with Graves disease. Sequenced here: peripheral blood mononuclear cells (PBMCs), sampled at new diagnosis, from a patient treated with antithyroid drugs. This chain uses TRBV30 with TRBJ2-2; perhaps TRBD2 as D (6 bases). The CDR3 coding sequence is TGTGCCTGGACGGTCGGCGGCCGGGGGACCGGGGAGCTGTTTTTT. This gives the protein CAWTVGGRGTGELFF.